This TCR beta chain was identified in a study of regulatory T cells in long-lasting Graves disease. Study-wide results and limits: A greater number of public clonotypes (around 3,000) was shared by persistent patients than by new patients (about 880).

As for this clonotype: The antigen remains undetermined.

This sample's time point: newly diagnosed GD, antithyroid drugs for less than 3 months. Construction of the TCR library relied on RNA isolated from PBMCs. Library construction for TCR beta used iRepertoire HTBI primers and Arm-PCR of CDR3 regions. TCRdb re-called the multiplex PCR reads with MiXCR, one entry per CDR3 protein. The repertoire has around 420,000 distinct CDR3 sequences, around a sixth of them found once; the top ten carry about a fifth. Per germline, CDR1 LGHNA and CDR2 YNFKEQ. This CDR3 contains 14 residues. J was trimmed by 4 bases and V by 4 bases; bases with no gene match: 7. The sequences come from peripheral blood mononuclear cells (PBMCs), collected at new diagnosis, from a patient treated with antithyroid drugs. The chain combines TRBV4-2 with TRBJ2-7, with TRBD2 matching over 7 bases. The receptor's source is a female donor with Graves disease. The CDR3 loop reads CASSLPGGLYEQYF. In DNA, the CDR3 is TGTGCCAGCAGCCTCCCCGGGGGGTTATACGAGCAGTACTTC.